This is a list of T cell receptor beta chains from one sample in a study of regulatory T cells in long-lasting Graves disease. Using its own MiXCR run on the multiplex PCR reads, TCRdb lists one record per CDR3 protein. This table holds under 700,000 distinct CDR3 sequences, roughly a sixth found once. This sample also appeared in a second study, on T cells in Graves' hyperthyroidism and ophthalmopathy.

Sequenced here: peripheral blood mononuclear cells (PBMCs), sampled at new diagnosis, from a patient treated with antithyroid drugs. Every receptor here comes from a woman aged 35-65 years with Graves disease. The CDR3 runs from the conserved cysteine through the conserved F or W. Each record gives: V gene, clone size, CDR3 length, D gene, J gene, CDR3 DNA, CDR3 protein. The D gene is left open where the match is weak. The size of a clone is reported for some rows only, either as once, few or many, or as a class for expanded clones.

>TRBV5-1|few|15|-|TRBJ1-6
TGCGCCAGCAGCTCGGAAAATACCGGGACGGCCCGACTCCACTTT
CASSSENTGTARLHF
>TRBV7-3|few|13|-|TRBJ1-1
TGTGCCAGCAGCCCCGTGGGCACCACTGAAGCTTTCTTT
CASSPVGTTEAFF
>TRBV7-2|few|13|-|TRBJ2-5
TGTGCCAGCAGCTTAGGGACTTTGGGGCCCCAGTACTTC
CASSLGTLGPQYF
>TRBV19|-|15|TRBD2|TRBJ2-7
TGTGCCAGTAGTATAGATGGCGGGGGGCCTCGCGAGCAGTACTTC
CASSIDGGGPREQYF
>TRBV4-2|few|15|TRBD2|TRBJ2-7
TGTGCCAGCAGCCAAGATCCTAGCGGGGGGGCCGAGCAGTACTTC
CASSQDPSGGAEQYF
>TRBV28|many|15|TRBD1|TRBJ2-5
TGTGCCAGCAGTTTGGCTCCGGGACAGCAAGAGACCCAGTACTTC
CASSLAPGQQETQYF
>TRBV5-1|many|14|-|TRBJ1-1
TGCGCCAGCAGCTTGGCCACAGGGCGGGGTGAAGCTTTCTTT
CASSLATGRGEAFF
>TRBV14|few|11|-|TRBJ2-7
TGTGCCAGCAGCCAAGCACAGAAGCAGTACTTC
CASSQAQKQYF
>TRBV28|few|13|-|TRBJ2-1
TGTGCCACCGCAGGGGGGACCTACAATGGGCAGTTCTTC
CATAGGTYNGQFF
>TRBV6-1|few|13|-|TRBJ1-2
TGTGCCAGCAGTGAATGGACAGAAAATGGCTACACCTTC
CASSEWTENGYTF
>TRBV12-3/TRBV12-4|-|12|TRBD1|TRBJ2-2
TGTGCCAGCTTACAGGGGCCCGGGGAGCTGTTTTTT
CASLQGPGELFF
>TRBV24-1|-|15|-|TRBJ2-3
TGTGCCACCAGTGAACAGGAGCGAATCACAGATACGCAGTATTTT
CATSEQERITDTQYF
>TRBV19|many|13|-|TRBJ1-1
TGTGCCAGCACCACGGGGGTGAACACTGAAGCTTTCTTT
CASTTGVNTEAFF
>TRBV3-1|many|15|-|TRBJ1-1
TGTGCCAGCAGCCAGCGGGGCCTCGGAGAAACTGAAGCTTTCTTT
CASSQRGLGETEAFF
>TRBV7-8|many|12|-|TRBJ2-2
TGTGCCAGCAGCTTTGTAACCGGGGAGCTGTTTTTT
CASSFVTGELFF
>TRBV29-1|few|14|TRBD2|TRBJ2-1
TGCAGCGCCCTGACTAGCGGGGGGCCTAATGAGCAGTTCTTC
CSALTSGGPNEQFF
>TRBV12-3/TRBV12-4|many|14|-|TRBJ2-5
TGTGCCAGCAGTTTAGATTTCCTCGAAGAGACCCAGTACTTC
CASSLDFLEETQYF
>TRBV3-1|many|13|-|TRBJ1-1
TGTGCCAGCAGCCCCCGGGGGGGACATGAAGCTTTCTTT
CASSPRGGHEAFF
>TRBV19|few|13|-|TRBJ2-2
TGTGCCAGTGCGCGCCAGGCGACCGGGGAGCTGTTTTTT
CASARQATGELFF
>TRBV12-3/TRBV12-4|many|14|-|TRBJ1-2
TGTGCCAGCAGCCCCCTTTGGCCGGCCCCACGCTACACCTTC
CASSPLWPAPRYTF
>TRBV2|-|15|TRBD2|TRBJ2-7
TGTGCCAGCAGTGAAGAGGCGGGGGGGCGTCGCGAGCAGTACTTC
CASSEEAGGRREQYF
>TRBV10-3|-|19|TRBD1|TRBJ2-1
TGTGCCATCAATGAACATTGGGATGGTAGACAGGGGGAGTACAATGAGCAGTTCTTC
CAINEHWDGRQGEYNEQFF
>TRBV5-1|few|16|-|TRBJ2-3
TGCGCCAGCAGCTTGGCCGGGGGGCGGAGCACAGATACGCAGTATTTT
CASSLAGGRSTDTQYF
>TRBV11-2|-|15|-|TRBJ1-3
TGTGCCAGCAGCTTAATGGAGGACTCTGGAAACACCATATATTTT
CASSLMEDSGNTIYF
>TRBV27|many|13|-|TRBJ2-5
TGTGCCAGCAGTTTATTGACCGAAGAGACCCAGTACTTC
CASSLLTEETQYF
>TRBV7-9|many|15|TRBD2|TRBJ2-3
TGTGCCAGCAGCATGACTAGCGGGGGCGGAGATACGCAGTATTTT
CASSMTSGGGDTQYF
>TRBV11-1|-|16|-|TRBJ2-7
TGTGCCAGCAGCTATATGCCGGCGGAAGGAACCTACGAGCAGTACTTC
CASSYMPAEGTYEQYF
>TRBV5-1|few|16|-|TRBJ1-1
TGCGCCAGCAGCTTGGACCCCACGGGCTGGAACACTGAAGCTTTCTTT
CASSLDPTGWNTEAFF
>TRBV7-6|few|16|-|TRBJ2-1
TGTGCCAGCAGCTCCCTTAAGGGGAGACTCTACAATGAGCAGTTCTTC
CASSSLKGRLYNEQFF
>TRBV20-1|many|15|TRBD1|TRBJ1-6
TGCAGTGCCCCGTACCGGGACAGGGACAATTCACCCCTCCACTTT
CSAPYRDRDNSPLHF
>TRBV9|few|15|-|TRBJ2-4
TGTGCCAGCAGCGTAACGGGAGAAGCCAAAAACATTCAGTACTTC
CASSVTGEAKNIQYF
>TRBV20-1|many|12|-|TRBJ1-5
TGCAGTGCTACGGACGGCAATCAGCCCCAGCATTTT
CSATDGNQPQHF
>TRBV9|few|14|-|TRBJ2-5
TGTGCCAGCAGCGTTTCGACAGACCAAGAGACCCAGTACTTC
CASSVSTDQETQYF
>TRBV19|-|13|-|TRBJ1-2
TGTGCCAGTAGTACGCGACAGGTGAATGGCTACACCTTC
CASSTRQVNGYTF
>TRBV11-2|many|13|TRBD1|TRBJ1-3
TGTGCCAGCACCCGGACAGGGGGAAACACCATATATTTT
CASTRTGGNTIYF
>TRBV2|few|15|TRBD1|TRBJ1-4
TGTGCCACCTACGGACAGGGGCTGGGTAATGAAAAACTGTTTTTT
CATYGQGLGNEKLFF
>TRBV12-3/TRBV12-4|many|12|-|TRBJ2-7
TGTGCCAGCAGTTCCCCAGGCTACGAGCAGTACTTC
CASSSPGYEQYF
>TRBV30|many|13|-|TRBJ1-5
TGTGCCTGGAGTCGTGGGTGGGGACAGCCCCAGCATTTT
CAWSRGWGQPQHF
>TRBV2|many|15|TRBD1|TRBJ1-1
TGTGCCAGCAGCACCGGGACAGGGAGGGACACTGAAGCTTTCTTT
CASSTGTGRDTEAFF
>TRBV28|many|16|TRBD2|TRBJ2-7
TGTGCCAGCAGCTCCCGAGCGGGGACGGTAATTTACGAGCAGTACTTC
CASSSRAGTVIYEQYF
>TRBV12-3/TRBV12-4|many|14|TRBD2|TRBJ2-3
TGTGCCAGCATAGGCGGGGGGACCACAGATACGCAGTATTTT
CASIGGGTTDTQYF
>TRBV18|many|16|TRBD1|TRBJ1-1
TGTGCCAGCTCACCCGGACAGGGGGCAATGGGCACTGAAGCTTTCTTT
CASSPGQGAMGTEAFF
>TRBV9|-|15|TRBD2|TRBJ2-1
TGTGCCAGCAGCGTAGCGGGGGGGCACGGGAATGAGCAGTTCTTC
CASSVAGGHGNEQFF
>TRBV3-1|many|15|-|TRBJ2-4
TGTGCCAGCAGCCTCCCCCGGGGGACAAGGTCTGTTCAGTACTTC
CASSLPRGTRSVQYF
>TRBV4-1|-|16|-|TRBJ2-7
TGCGCCAGCAGCCAAGATCCGGGGGCGAGCTCCTACGAGCAGTACTTC
CASSQDPGASSYEQYF
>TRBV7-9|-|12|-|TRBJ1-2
TGTGCCAGCAGCTTCGGGACGAATGGCTACACCTTC
CASSFGTNGYTF
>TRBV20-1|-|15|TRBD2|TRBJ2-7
TGCAGTGCTGTTGGGCGGGCGGGAGGCGCCTACGAGCAGTACTTC
CSAVGRAGGAYEQYF
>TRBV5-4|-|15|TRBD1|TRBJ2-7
TGTGCCAGCAGCCTGCCGGGCAGGGGGATTGAAGAGCAGTACTTC
CASSLPGRGIEEQYF
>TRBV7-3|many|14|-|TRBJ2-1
TGTGCCAGCAGCTTTGGACAGATTGGGGATGAGCAGTTCTTC
CASSFGQIGDEQFF
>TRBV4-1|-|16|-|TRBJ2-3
TGCGCCAGCAGCCAAGTCGGGTCAGGGACGGGGGATACGCAGTATTTT
CASSQVGSGTGDTQYF
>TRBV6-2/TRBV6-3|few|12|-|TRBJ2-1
TGTGCCAGCAGGGACGGCTACAATGAGCAGTTCTTC
CASRDGYNEQFF
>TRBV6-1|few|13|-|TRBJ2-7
TGTGCCAGCAATTCGGACCTTACCTACGAGCAGTACTTC
CASNSDLTYEQYF
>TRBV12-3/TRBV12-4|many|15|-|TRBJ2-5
TGTGCCAGCAGTCCGCAGGGGACATTCGGAGAGACCCAGTACTTC
CASSPQGTFGETQYF
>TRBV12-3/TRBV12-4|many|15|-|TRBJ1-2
TGTGCCAGCACCTGGGGGCCGAGGGGCGCCTATGGCTACACCTTC
CASTWGPRGAYGYTF
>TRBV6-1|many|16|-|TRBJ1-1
TGTGCCAGCAGTACTAGGGGGGGGGGCGTTATCACTGAAGCTTTCTTT
CASSTRGGGVITEAFF
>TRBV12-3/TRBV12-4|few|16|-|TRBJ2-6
TGTGCCAGCAGTTTCCTAGGTTACTCTGGGGCCAACGTCCTGACTTTC
CASSFLGYSGANVLTF
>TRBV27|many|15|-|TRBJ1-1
TGTGCCAGCAGTTCCTCAGCTCGGGGGGACACTGAAGCTTTCTTT
CASSSSARGDTEAFF
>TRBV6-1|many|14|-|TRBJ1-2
TGTGCCAGCAGCCCGACCGGGTCTCCCTATGGCTACACCTTC
CASSPTGSPYGYTF
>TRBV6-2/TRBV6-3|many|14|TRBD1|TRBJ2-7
TGTGCCAGCAGTTACCCGGACAGGCCATTGGGGCAGTACTTC
CASSYPDRPLGQYF